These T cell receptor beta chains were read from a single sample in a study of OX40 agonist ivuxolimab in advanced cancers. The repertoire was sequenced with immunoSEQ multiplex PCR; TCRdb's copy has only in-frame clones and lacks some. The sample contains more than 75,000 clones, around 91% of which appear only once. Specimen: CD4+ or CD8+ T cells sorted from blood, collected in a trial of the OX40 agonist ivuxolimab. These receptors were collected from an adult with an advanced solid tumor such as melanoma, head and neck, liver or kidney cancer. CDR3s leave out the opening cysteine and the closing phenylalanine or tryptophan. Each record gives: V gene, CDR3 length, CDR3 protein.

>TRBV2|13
ASSDQGEGTGELF
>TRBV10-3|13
AISEVDRGPYEQY
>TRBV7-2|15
ASSQIGVRATYTEAF
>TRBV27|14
ASSPGHPVSGNTIY
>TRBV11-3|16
ASSLDTLGFSSYNEQF
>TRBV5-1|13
ASSLAGTGRALLH
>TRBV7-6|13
ASSTEGGRREKLF
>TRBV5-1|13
ASSLLDSPNTEAF
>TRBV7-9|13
ASSLGNRDNTEAF
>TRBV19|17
ASSIYPFLAGGPGNEQF
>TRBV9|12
ASSVVSLGTEAF
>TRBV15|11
ATTSGDYNEQF
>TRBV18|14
ASSPGLAGADTEAF
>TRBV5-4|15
ASSSAEGAPGANVLT
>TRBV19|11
ASTHHTSDTQY
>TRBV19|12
ASSSGTGRYEQY
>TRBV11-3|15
ASSRGATGAGQETQY
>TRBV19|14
ASSLKTGVGNNEQF
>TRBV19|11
ASSQAMNTEAF
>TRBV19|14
ASSILPTGSTDTQY
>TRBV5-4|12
ASRRASGSYEQY
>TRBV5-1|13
ASSLGLTGPYGYT
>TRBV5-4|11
ASSFDMNTEAF
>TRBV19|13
ASSIQGQTGFGYT
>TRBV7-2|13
ASSLNVRSNQPQH
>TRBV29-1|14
SAHKAGQGKGGELF
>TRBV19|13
ASSIMGQRGYGYT
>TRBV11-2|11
ASSPSSADTQY
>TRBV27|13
ASSFGLAGVETQY
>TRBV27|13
ASSPGILGNQPQH
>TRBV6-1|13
ASSAHTSGGYEQY
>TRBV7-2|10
ASSLSGRAQF
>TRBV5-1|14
ASSRRTGGDVQTQY
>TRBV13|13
ASSPDSISGNTIY
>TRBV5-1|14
ASSWKNTGMANVLT
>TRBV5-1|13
ASSFQGALNTEAF
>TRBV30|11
ASGLSTNYGYT
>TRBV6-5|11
ASGIGQPNEQY
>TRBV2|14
ASSEELAGGSIKQY
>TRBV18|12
ASSPPSVLPTQY
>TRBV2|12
ASSEEGGSTPLH
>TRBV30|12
AWSIVPGGEKLF
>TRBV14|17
ASSQRYGTSGTLFNEQF
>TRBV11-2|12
ASSSDRAQQTQY
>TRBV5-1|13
ASSLAQGVNYGYT
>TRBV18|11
ASSPTPEYEQY
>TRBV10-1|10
ASSDLLDTQY
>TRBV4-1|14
ASSQDRERVLIEQY